The entry below describes one TCR beta chain. This clone occurred once. Its binding antigen is unknown. One base away there is no much larger clone; base qualities are not given. These data belong to a study of cytomegalovirus exposure and HLA in healthy donors (TCRdb year 2017). Background for the entire study: An earlier analysis of approximately 640 of the donors reported approximately 300 Gb of sequence data and around 110 million unique TCR beta sequences from some 180 million T cells. To predict cytomegalovirus infection status, the study combined high-throughput TCR immunosequencing, statistical association of individual TCRs with disease status, and machine learning. Using immunosequencing, the study profiled T cell repertoires from fewer than 700 subjects and related those repertoires to cytomegalovirus serostatus. Genome-wide SNP genotypes for about 65% of the roughly 670 donors were used in a later genetic analysis, which treated that subset as a discovery cohort. Among some 400 genotyped donors of the cohort, an average of roughly 230,000 unique TCR beta nucleotide sequences was sequenced per donor, of which about 18% were non-productive. Along with the roughly 700-subject first cohort, a separate validation cohort of around 110 different subjects was used. Donor age, sex, ethnicity and CMV serostatus were compiled alongside the repertoire data. An earlier analysis of around 540 of the donors applied high-throughput TCR beta sequencing to assess whether each TCR beta V gene segment acted as functional or pseudogenic. Around 320 gigabases of sequencing data and tens of millions of unique TCR sequences were included in an early release covering roughly 700 HLA-typed donors. Rather than drawing on any new phenotypic data, the later analysis identified candidate immune exposures from TCR beta sequences and the way those sequences occurred across donors. The number of donors typed differed by locus, with about 629-630 for A, B, C, DRB1 and DQB1, roughly 520 for DQA1, 606 for DPA1, and some 440 for DPB1. A later analysis re-analyzed previously published TCR beta repertoires from 500 to 700 donors and added high-resolution HLA genotyping to study TCR occurrence patterns. Every discovery cohort repertoire had been produced on one sequencing platform. HLA typing covered class I and class II loci at four-digit resolution. Several DR-DQ haplotypes were treated as single units for association and clustering because of strong linkage in the cohort. The aim of the study was to test whether cataloging public T cell receptors could identify signatures of past pathogen exposure. The genetic ancestry cluster associated with self-reported Caucasian donors included about four fifths of the roughly 360 genotyped donors.

General findings and caveats noted by the study authors: Cytomegalovirus status was reported to be diagnosed by the classifier with high specificity and sensitivity in both the original and validation cohorts. The study listed 150 to 200 TCR beta chains as associated with cytomegalovirus. This cohort had only TCR beta chains sequenced, and the lack of alpha or paired-chain data limited which features could be detected. Because HLA typing was unavailable for some donors at each locus, only the typed subset was used in association tests. Because counts were too low, approximately 15 rarely observed V segments, including chromosome 9 orphons, were excluded from the earlier analysis of about 500 of the donors. A cluster of highly shared sequence variants was judged likely to represent a technical artifact of the sequencing pipeline. The authors suggested that the approach could potentially be generalized to other disease states and immunological phenotypes. Across donors, most TCR sequences were observed very rarely, whereas some public TCRs were present in many individuals. Broadly in line with IMGT annotations, most TCR beta V segments showed up in productive rearrangements about 87% or about 30% of the time in an earlier analysis of several hundred of the donors. V-gene and J-gene trimming of TCR beta chains was associated with a missense DCLRE1C variant in a later genetic analysis, and the association was replicated in an independent cohort. Assigning TCR associations to individual alleles was difficult when HLA alleles, especially DR and DQ, strongly co-occurred. In vitro tests confirmed that a few of the cytomegalovirus-associated TCR beta chains recognize cytomegalovirus antigens. A later genetic analysis reported fewer N-insertions in productive TCRs among donors in an Asian-associated ancestry cluster than the roughly 620-donor mean. Linkage disequilibrium might explain the correlated functional status among segregating V segments, but an unknown experimental factor could not be ruled out. Presence/absence analyses assumed roughly uniform sequencing depth across donors, an assumption that may not hold. In a later analysis, the rate of TCR association differed among HLA loci, with DRB1 alleles having the most associated TCRs and HLA-C alleles having the fewest. A further reported finding was that TCR beta sequences accurately predicted the HLA-A and HLA-B alleles for most subjects in the first cohort. Most CMV-associated TCR beta chains appeared to be HLA-restricted in a later analysis, and the HLA associations seemed to be driven largely by CMV exposure. In a later analysis, 16,951 TCR beta sequences were associated with specific HLA alleles at a false discovery rate of 0.05. For the cohort, immune exposure information was limited to CMV serostatus. Compared with equally common non-associated chains, HLA-associated TCR beta chains in a later analysis were more clonally expanded and had lower generation probabilities. According to a later analysis, parvovirus B19, influenza, CMV and Epstein-Barr virus appeared linked to several top co-occurrence clusters. The 87-base-pair reads could not distinguish some IMGT-functional V segments, including TRBV6-2 and TRBV6-3, so those segments were excluded.

In total, roughly 670 healthy bone marrow donors made up the cohort. All cohort members were sampled while nominally healthy, although unrecorded immune exposures were likely present. The donor tested CMV seropositive, placing the donor among the approximately 290 seropositive members of the cohort. A peripheral blood sample was collected from each donor, and TCR beta sequencing was performed on peripheral blood mononuclear cells. Genomic DNA was extracted from the blood cell samples with the Qiagen DNeasy Blood Extraction Kit. Spanning cysteine to phenylalanine, the CDR3 consists of 15 amino acids. CDR3 DNA is the only sequence kept; it has 45 bases, read in frame from the first base. Trimmed from V: 6 bases; trimmed from J: 3 bases; junction bases lacking a gene match: 10. The germline V gene supplies CDR1 KGHSH and CDR2 LQKENI. Libraries were made using the immunoSEQ multiplex PCR assay. For the multiplex PCR, a mixture combining 60 forward primers for TCR Vbeta segments and 13 reverse primers for TCR Jbeta segments was used. The CDR3 region of rearranged TCR beta genes was amplified from genomic DNA by a multiplex PCR assay. Amplified TCR beta libraries were sequenced as 87-base-pair reads on the Illumina HiSeq System. From the authors' description of their analysis: In a later analysis, some 80 million unique TCR beta chains were counted across the roughly 610 repertoires, and roughly 10 million of these chains were shared by at least two donors. To remove PCR and sequencing errors, raw reads were error-corrected and collapsed into unique sequences using a nearest-neighbor algorithm that merged closely related sequences. Alignment of CDR3 sequences to IMGT reference sequences was used to assign V, D and J gene segments. For a sequence to be retained, a match of at least six nucleotides was required to both a V gene segment and a J gene segment. A rearrangement was called productive if the CDR3 had no stop codons and remained in frame with V and J, and every other rearrangement was called non-productive. CDR3 was defined according to IMGT convention as the region running from the second conserved V-encoded cysteine to the conserved J-encoded phenylalanine. Sequences without an unambiguous match to a single V gene segment were excluded from the earlier analysis of 450 to 650 of the donors. In an earlier analysis of around 600 of the donors, V segments were called functional above 56.7% productive rearrangements and were called segregating when the between-donor standard deviation exceeded 5%. To diagnose cytomegalovirus status from the catalog of TCR beta chain sequences, a statistical classification framework was built. In a later analysis, TCR nucleotide sequences were compared against IMGT/GENE-DB human TR gene sequences so that V and J genes could be assigned. A later analysis assigned CDR3 sequences and most-parsimonious VDJ recombination scenarios with the TCRdist pipeline. In a later analysis, each TCR beta chain was defined by its CDR3 amino acid sequence together with its V-gene family, and reads lacking a unique V-gene family were excluded. To address suspected cross-contamination and a sequencing artifact, a later analysis removed around 590 highly shared, low-generation-probability nucleotide sequences. For each public chain, a later analysis derived a clonal expansion index from normalized ranks of inferred template counts within each repertoire. Generation probabilities in a later analysis came from a VDJ recombination model fitted to out-of-frame rearrangements, and those results were checked against IGoR. Hypergeometric tests were used in a later analysis to score TCR-TCR, TCR-HLA and TCR-CMV co-occurrence, with a repertoire-size bias correction applied to the TCR pairs. To estimate false discovery rates, a later analysis permuted the HLA or CMV assignments 20 times. In a later analysis, co-occurring TCRs were grouped with DBSCAN, and TCRdist sequence similarity was added when clustering was performed within HLA-allele-positive subsets. Co-occurrence clustering excluded repertoires with fewer than 30,000 or more than 120,000 public chains, plus five with anomalous nucleotide sharing. The table was pulled from immuneACCESS by TCRdb, which kept in-frame rearrangements only. Such tables lose some clones; where checked, under half of the loss comes from unresolved V genes, and the rest has no known cause. The DNA was the basis for D and trimming; V, J and clone size are from that table. The sample table shows around 100,000 clones, and 74% are seen once. Of the sample, approximately 2.5% is held by the ten largest clones.

Sequencing input: PBMCs. This sequence originates from a man between 50 and 59 years old in good health and CMV-seropositive. This chain joins TRBV18 to TRBJ2-7; 8 junctional bases match TRBD2. The CDR3 reads as follows: CASSLSAGGHYEQYF. The DNA is as follows: TGTGCCAGCTCGTTAAGCGCGGGGGGCCACTACGAGCAGTACTTC.